This T cell receptor beta chain was captured by sequencing in a study of human T cells and chemical hapten exposure (dated by TCRdb to about 2021). Concerning the study at large: For sensitization, 2% DPC in acetone was applied to a roughly 2 cm by roughly 2 cm area of upper inner arm skin. Patients additionally received weekly therapeutic DPC doses to the scalp throughout the approximately 25-week study period. Patch testing was performed on the upper back with Finn chambers containing 0.01% DPC, and the patch tests were scored after 6 days according to International Contact Dermatitis Research Group standards. The patient cohort, mostly female, included alopecia areata with under or over 50% scalp involvement, alopecia totalis and alopecia universalis. Libraries were pooled for sequencing, and variation in per-sample TCR yields was attributed mainly to small differences in library volumes within the pool. In alopecia patients, the study followed how the peripheral blood TCR repertoire changed in vivo over primary and secondary sensitization to diphenylcyclopropenone (DPC), a hapten. Patient blood was sampled pre-sensitization (week 0) and at 2, 6 and about 24 weeks after DPC sensitization. Around 30 alopecia patients provided blood for TCR sequencing at one to four time points (pre-sensitization, 2, 6 and 24 weeks). Overall results and qualifications from the work: No change with DPC sensitization was found in the number of TCRs above 1 in 1000 frequency, and no evidence of global repertoire structure alterations was found. Patch test score correlated positively with the number of PT1 expanded TCRs, reaching significance at thresholds 8, 16 and 32 but not at 4. After repeated subsampling, the strength of the expansion versus patch-test correlation and the threshold at which it became significant changed. Significantly more large CDR3 similarity clusters were formed by expanded TCRs than by pre-sensitization or healthy control sets, consistent with antigen-driven responses. Alopecia, a presumed autoimmune disease, was present in all patients, so the immune response of the patients might differ from that of healthy individuals.

The time point label here, explained by the study, means: pre-sensitization, week 0. The treatment or condition label corresponds to: therapeutic diphenylcyclopropenone sensitization with weekly scalp DPC. Blood at each patch-test visit was drawn before the patch test was applied. Eligible patients were aged 18 to 70, diagnosed with alopecia, deemed suitable for DPC therapy, and excluded if pregnant. Unfractionated whole blood was collected in Tempus Blood RNA tubes, and total RNA was extracted from that blood. Libraries were prepared through RACE. These reads were obtained on a NextSeq 500. Library preparation attached unique molecular identifiers to individual cDNA molecules for quantitative, reproducible TCR counting. For every blood RNA sample, sequencing covered both the TCR alpha and TCR beta chains. The study's processing was this. The median number of TCRs per sample was roughly 98,000, ranging from about 20,000 to 750,000. V, J and CDR3 annotation of the TCR reads was performed with the Decombinator software suite. For the PS versus PT1 abundance plots, all samples were subsampled to the same number of TCRs (28,000). Expanded TCRs were defined as absent before sensitization and observed at least eight times at the 2-week time point. The public sequencing data were trimmed at Q25 with fastp and processed into clonotypes with MiXCR by TCRdb, which kept only in-frame beta chains. Records with the same CDR3 protein are collapsed into one entry carrying the most frequent genes and DNA. The V and J calls and clone size come from TCRdb's table, not from the authors' own analysis. This sample lists fewer than 60,000 distinct CDR3 sequences; roughly 10% were detected once. The top ten hold around 4.1% of the sample.

This clonotype has a count of ten or more. Its antigen has not been determined. No per-base quality is available; no much larger clone lies one base away. The input for sequencing was whole blood, taken in connection with sensitization to the hapten diphenylcyclopropenone (DPC). This receptor was identified in a woman between 40 and 50 years old with alopecia areata. Some clones in this sample may be carry-over from other donors' samples.

The sequence in DNA is TGTGCCTGGAGTGTACTAGCGGGGGGGCGGGAGACCCAGTACTTC. Its amino acids are CAWSVLAGGRETQYF. The sequence is built from TRBV30 and TRBJ2-5, with 13 central nucleotides matching TRBD2. Reading the germline V gene (reference sequence) gives CDR1 GTSNPN and CDR2 SVGIG. From the cysteine through the phenylalanine, the CDR3 covers 15 amino acids. Only CDR3 DNA is held: 45 bases, read in frame from base 1. Here V drops 0 bases and J drops 5 bases, and the junction holds 3 bases not matched to any gene.